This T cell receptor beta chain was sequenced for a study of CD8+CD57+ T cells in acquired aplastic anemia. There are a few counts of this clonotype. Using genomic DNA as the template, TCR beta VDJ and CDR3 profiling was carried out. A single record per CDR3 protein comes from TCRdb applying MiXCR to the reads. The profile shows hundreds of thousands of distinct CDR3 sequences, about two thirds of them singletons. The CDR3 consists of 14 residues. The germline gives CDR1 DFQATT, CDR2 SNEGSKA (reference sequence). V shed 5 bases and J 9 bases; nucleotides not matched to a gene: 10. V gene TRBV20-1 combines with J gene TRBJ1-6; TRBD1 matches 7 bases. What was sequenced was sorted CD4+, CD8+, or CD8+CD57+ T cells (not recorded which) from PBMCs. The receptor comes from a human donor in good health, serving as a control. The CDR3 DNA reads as TGCAGTGCTGCCACAGGGGTTAGTGGTTCACCCCTCCACTTT. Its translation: CSAATGVSGSPLHF.